Listed below are T cell receptor beta chains from one sample, sequenced in a study of blood T cell repertoires in COVID-19. Libraries were prepared by immunoSEQ multiplex PCR; TCRdb keeps only in-frame clonotypes and omits some of them. Altogether hundreds of thousands of clones are present, about 90% being singletons, with the ten largest covering about 7.8%. The sample was peripheral blood. The receptors derive from a woman aged 45 to 65 who had recovered from COVID-19. The CDR3 runs from the conserved cysteine through the conserved F or W. D genes are given only for firm matches. Not all rows give a size; the values are once, few, many and, for expanded clones, a class.

J,size,D,V,DNA,CDR3
TRBJ1-5,.,.,TRBV14,TGTGCCAGCAGCGGGCCAGCCTGGGGCAATCCGAAGAGCAATCAGCCCCAGCATTTT,CASSGPAWGNPKSNQPQHF
TRBJ1-4,.,.,TRBV10-3,TGTGCCATCAGTGAGGCCGCCCAGGGCGAGGAAAAACTGTTTTTT,CAISEAAQGEEKLFF
TRBJ1-4,.,.,TRBV11-2,TGTGCCAGCAGCTTAGCCCAGGGGTATAGTGAAAAACTGTTTTTT,CASSLAQGYSEKLFF
TRBJ1-2,.,TRBD1,TRBV28,TGTGCCAGCAGAGATTACCGGGACAGGGGTGGCTTACGATATGGCTACACCTTC,CASRDYRDRGGLRYGYTF
TRBJ2-3,.,TRBD1,TRBV11-3,TGTGCCAGCAGCCCTACAGGGGTGACAGATACGCAGTATTTT,CASSPTGVTDTQYF
TRBJ2-7,.,TRBD1,TRBV29-1,TGCAGCGTGGCAACAGGGGTCAGCTCCTACGAGCAGTACTTC,CSVATGVSSYEQYF
TRBJ2-1,.,TRBD2,TRBV27,TGTGCCAGCAGTTTCGCACTAGCGGGGGCCAATGAGCAGTTCTTC,CASSFALAGANEQFF
TRBJ1-2,.,.,TRBV5-1,TGCGCCAGCAGCCCCCGGGACACCGCTGTTAACTATGGCTACACCTTC,CASSPRDTAVNYGYTF
TRBJ1-1,.,TRBD1,TRBV20-1,TGCAGTGCTCGACAGGGACGGTTT,CSARQGRF
TRBJ2-1,.,TRBD1,TRBV30,TGTGCCTGGACCATGGACAGGGGGTTTTACAATGAGCAGTTCTTC,CAWTMDRGFYNEQFF
TRBJ2-1,.,.,TRBV19,TGTGCCAGTAGTCAGGGATTCTACAATGAGCAGTTCTTC,CASSQGFYNEQFF
TRBJ2-1,.,TRBD2,TRBV7-6,TGTGCCAGCAGCTGGGGACTAGCGGTCTCGACTGGGGGTGAGCAGTTCTTC,CASSWGLAVSTGGEQFF
TRBJ1-2,.,TRBD1,TRBV19,TGTGCCAGTACCCCCGGGACAGGGGGCGTCTATGGCTACACCTTC,CASTPGTGGVYGYTF
TRBJ1-6,.,TRBD1,TRBV7-2,TGTGCCAGCAGCTCACAACCGGGACAGACTAATTCACCCCTCCACTTT,CASSSQPGQTNSPLHF
TRBJ1-5,.,.,TRBV28,TGTGCCAGCAGTTTACCCGGTAGAGCTAATCAGCCCCAGCATTTT,CASSLPGRANQPQHF
TRBJ1-6,few,TRBD1,TRBV7-9,TGTGCCAGCAGCCCAGTACAGGGGGGAATTTGGGCCCTCCACTTT,CASSPVQGGIWALHF
TRBJ1-4,.,TRBD1,TRBV5-1,TGCGCCAGCAGCCCCGAATCAGGGGGCTGGACTAATGAAAAACTGTTTTTT,CASSPESGGWTNEKLFF
TRBJ2-1,.,TRBD2,TRBV5-4,TGTGCCAGCAGCCCAGGACTAGCGGGGCACAATGAGCAGTTCTTC,CASSPGLAGHNEQFF
TRBJ2-4,.,TRBD1,TRBV5-1,TGCGCCAGCAGCTTGGATGCAGGGGGAAACATTCAGTACTTC,CASSLDAGGNIQYF
TRBJ1-2,.,.,TRBV28,TGTGCCAGCTCCGAAGGGGGAAGCTATGGCTACACCTTC,CASSEGGSYGYTF
TRBJ2-7,.,TRBD1,TRBV5-4,TGTGCCAGCCATCCGGCAGGGGGTACCTACGAGCAGTACTTC,CASHPAGGTYEQYF
TRBJ2-5,.,.,TRBV14,TGTGCCAGCAGCCAGACTAGGGCGGAGACCCAGTACTTC,CASSQTRAETQYF
TRBJ1-6,.,TRBD1,TRBV28,TGTGCCAGCAGTGGCCAGGGGGAAGGCCTCCACTTT,CASSGQGEGLHF
TRBJ1-5,.,TRBD1,TRBV6-2/TRBV6-3,TGTGCCAGCAGTTTCATGACAGGGTACGCGGGCAATCAGCCCCAGCATTTT,CASSFMTGYAGNQPQHF
TRBJ1-3,once,.,TRBV30,TGTGCCTGGAGTGTGGGGGCAGCAGGGACTGGAAACACCATATATTTT,CAWSVGAAGTGNTIYF
TRBJ2-1,.,TRBD1,TRBV19,TGTGCCAGTAGTGATGGACAGGGGTACAATGAGCAGTTCTTC,CASSDGQGYNEQFF
TRBJ1-1,.,TRBD1,TRBV30,TGTGCCTGGAGAGGACAGGGGTACATGAACACTGAAGCTTTCTTT,CAWRGQGYMNTEAFF
TRBJ1-5,.,.,TRBV7-2,TGTGCCAGCAGCTTAGAATGGGGCACTCAGCCCCAGCATTTT,CASSLEWGTQPQHF
TRBJ2-7,.,.,TRBV5-6,TGTGCCAGCAGCTTGGTAGAACCCTCCTACGAGCAGTACTTC,CASSLVEPSYEQYF
TRBJ1-1,.,.,TRBV30,TGTGCCTGGGGGAGGACAGTGATGAACACTGAAGCTTTCTTT,CAWGRTVMNTEAFF
TRBJ2-3,.,TRBD1,TRBV19,TGTGCCAGTAGCTATTCACGAGGGGGCAGCGGCACAGATACGCAGTATTTT,CASSYSRGGSGTDTQYF
TRBJ2-3,.,.,TRBV10-2,TGCGCCAGCCGACTCCTTTTGGGGGGGCCGGAAGATACGCAGTATTTT,CASRLLLGGPEDTQYF
TRBJ1-6,.,.,TRBV7-9,TGTGCCAGCAGCTTTACCAGGGATTCACCCCTCCACTTT,CASSFTRDSPLHF
TRBJ2-3,.,TRBD2,TRBV10-3,TGTGCCATCAGTGAAGGCGGGGGGGTCCCAGATACGCAGTATTTT,CAISEGGGVPDTQYF
TRBJ2-2,.,.,TRBV28,TGTGCCAGCAGGAGGACAGCACCCACCGGGGAGCTGTTTTTT,CASRRTAPTGELFF
TRBJ2-1,.,TRBD1,TRBV27,TGTGCCAGCAGACCGGGACAGGGGCCATCCTCCTACAATGAGCAGTTCTTC,CASRPGQGPSSYNEQFF
TRBJ2-7,.,.,TRBV28,TGTGCCAGCGAAACCCCCCAGGGAGGCCGGTACTTC,CASETPQGGRYF
TRBJ1-1,.,.,TRBV7-2,TGTGCCAGCAGCCCAGGGCTGGCTACCTCTGAAGCTTTCTTT,CASSPGLATSEAFF
TRBJ1-2,.,.,TRBV6-5,TGTGCCAGCAGTAGCCAGGCTCGATATGGCTACACCTTC,CASSSQARYGYTF
TRBJ2-7,few,TRBD2,TRBV10-3,TGTGCCATCAGCCTGGAAGCGGGGACCTCCTACGAGCAGTACTTC,CAISLEAGTSYEQYF
TRBJ2-2,.,.,TRBV4-2,TGTGCCAGCAGCCAAGAAAGTTTCGACACCCAAGGGAACACCGGGGAGCTGTTTTTT,CASSQESFDTQGNTGELFF
TRBJ2-5,.,TRBD2,TRBV6-5,TGTGCCAGCAGTTACGGCGGGAGGACCCAAGAGACCCAGTACTTC,CASSYGGRTQETQYF
TRBJ2-7,.,.,TRBV9,TGTGCCAGCAGCCCGGACAGCTATGTCTACGAGCAGTACTTC,CASSPDSYVYEQYF
TRBJ1-5,.,.,TRBV6-2/TRBV6-3,TGTGCCAGCAGTCCAACAGGGTCTCAGCCCCAGCATTTT,CASSPTGSQPQHF